This T cell receptor (beta chain) was captured in a study of T cells in women clearing cervical HPV infection. Study summary: Case blood was drawn when the lesion was first found; control blood after infection became undetectable. Study observations and caveats: Effector/memory and HPV-specific T cells were not isolated, and association timing is unknown.

The repertoire was sequenced with immunoSEQ multiplex PCR; TCRdb's copy has only in-frame clones and lacks some. The sample has about 22,000 clones. To note about this clone: Its antigen is unidentified.

The source of this sequence is a woman between 18 and 75 years old with a cervical HPV16 infection that either progressed to CIN3+ or cleared (not recorded which). The sample taken for sequencing was blood buffy coat.

This CDR3 is CASSLTGSSYNEQFF. Incomplete CDR3 DNA: TGTGCCAGCAGTCTTACAGGGAGCTCCTACAATGAG. V and J are TRBV7-3 and TRBJ2-1; D might be TRBD1 (6 bases). The sequenced fragment ends 3 residues before the CDR3 boundary, so the rest is inferred from the germline J gene. From germline, CDR1 is SGHTA and CDR2 FQGTGA. The V end lost 6 bases, the J end lost 0 bases, and 12 bases lay between the germline ends. This CDR3 spans 15 amino acids.